This TCR beta chain was found in a study of cytomegalovirus exposure and HLA in healthy donors. Study-wide points: Per a later analysis, HLA-associated TCR beta chains showed more clonal expansion than other, equally common TCR beta chains. About 87% or about 30% of the time was how often most TCR beta V segments were productive, according to an earlier analysis. Later on, a genetic analysis was performed. It linked a missense variant in DCLRE1C with V- and J-gene trimming of TCR beta.

This PCR relied on a set of 60 Vbeta primers and 13 Jbeta primers. Clones were sequenced by immunoSEQ multiplex PCR, and TCRdb holds only the in-frame ones, with some missing. The table lists tens of thousands of clones, around 70% of them singletons. The V gene's germline CDR1 is SGHNT and CDR2 YYREEE (reference sequence). V shed 2 bases and J 5 bases; nucleotides not matched to a gene: 9. The CDR3 totals 15 residues. On this clone itself: The antigen is not known.

The TCR comes from a man aged 35-49 years in good health and CMV-seropositive. Material: PBMCs. The V call is TRBV5-4, the J call TRBJ2-5, with 7 positions matching TRBD2. The CDR3 DNA reads as TGTGCCAGCAGCTTCACCGGGACTACTGACGAGACCCAGTACTTC. Protein sequence: CASSFTGTTDETQYF.